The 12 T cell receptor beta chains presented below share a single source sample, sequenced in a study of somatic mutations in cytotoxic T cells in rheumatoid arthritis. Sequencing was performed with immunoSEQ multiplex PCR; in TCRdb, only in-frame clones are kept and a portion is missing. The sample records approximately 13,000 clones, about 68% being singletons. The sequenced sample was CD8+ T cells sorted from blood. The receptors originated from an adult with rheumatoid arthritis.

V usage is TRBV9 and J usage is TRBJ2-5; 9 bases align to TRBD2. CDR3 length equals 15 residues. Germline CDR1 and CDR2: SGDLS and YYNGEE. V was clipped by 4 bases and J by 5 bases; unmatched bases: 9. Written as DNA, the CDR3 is TGTGCCAGCAGCAACAGCGGGGGGTCCGGGGAGACCCAGTACTTC. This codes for CASSNSGGSGETQYF.

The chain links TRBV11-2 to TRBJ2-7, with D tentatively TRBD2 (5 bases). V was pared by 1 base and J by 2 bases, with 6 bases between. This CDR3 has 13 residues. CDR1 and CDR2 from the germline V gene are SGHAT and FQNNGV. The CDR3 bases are TGTGCCAGCAGCTTAGGACTAACCTACGAGCAGTACTTC. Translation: CASSLGLTYEQYF.

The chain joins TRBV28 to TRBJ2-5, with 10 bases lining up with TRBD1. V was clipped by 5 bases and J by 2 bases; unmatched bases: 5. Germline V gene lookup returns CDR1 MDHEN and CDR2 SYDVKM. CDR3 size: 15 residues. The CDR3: CASSDGQGVQETQYF. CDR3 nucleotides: TGTGCCAGCAGTGACGGACAGGGGGTTCAAGAGACCCAGTACTTC. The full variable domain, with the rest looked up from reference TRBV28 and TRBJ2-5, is DVKVTQSSRYLVKRTGEKVFLECVQDMDHENMFWYRQDPGLGLRLIYFSYDVKMKEKGDIPEGYSVSREKKERFSLILESASTNQTSMYLCASSDGQGVQETQYFGPGTRLLVL.

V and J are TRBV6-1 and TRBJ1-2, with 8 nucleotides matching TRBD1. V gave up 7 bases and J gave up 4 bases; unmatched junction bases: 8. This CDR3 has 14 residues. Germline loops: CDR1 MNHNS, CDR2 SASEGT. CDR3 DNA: TGTGCCAGCACCGCCCGGACAGGGATCTATGGCTACACCTTC. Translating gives CASTARTGIYGYTF.

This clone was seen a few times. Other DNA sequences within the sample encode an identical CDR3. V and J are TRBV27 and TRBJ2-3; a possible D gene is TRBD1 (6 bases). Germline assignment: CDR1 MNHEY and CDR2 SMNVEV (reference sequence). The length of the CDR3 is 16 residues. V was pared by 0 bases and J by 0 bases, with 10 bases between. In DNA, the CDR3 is TGTGCCAGCAGTTTATCGAGCCAGGGGAGCACAGATACGCAGTATTTT. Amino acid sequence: CASSLSSQGSTDTQYF.

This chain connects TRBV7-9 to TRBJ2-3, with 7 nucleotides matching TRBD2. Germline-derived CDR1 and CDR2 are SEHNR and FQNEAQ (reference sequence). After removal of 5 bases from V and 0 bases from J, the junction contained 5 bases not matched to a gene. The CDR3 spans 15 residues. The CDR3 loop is CASSLRRGSTDTQYF. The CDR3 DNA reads TGTGCCAGCAGCCTGAGGCGGGGGAGCACAGATACGCAGTATTTT.

The DNA of the CDR3 is TGTGCCAGCTCACCAAAGGAACAACCGGGACAGGGGGACAATGAGCAGTTCTTC. It codes for CASSPKEQPGQGDNEQFF. The chain combines TRBV18 with TRBJ2-1; TRBD1 agrees at 11 bases. The V gene's germline CDR1 is KGHSH and CDR2 LQKENI. The J segment lost 5 bases and the V segment lost 2 bases, leaving 11 bases of the junction unmatched. The CDR3 length is 18 residues.

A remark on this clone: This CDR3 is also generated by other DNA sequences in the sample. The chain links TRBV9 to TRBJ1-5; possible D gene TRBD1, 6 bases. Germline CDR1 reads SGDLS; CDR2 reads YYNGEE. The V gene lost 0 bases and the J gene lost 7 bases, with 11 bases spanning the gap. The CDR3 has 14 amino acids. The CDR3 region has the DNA TGTGCCAGCAGCGTAGGCGGGGGCGGACAGCCCCAGCATTTT. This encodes CASSVGGGGQPQHF.

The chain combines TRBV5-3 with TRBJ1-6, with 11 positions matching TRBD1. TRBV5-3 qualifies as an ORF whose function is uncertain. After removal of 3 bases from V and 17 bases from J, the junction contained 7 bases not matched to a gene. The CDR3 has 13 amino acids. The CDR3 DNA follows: TGTGCCAGAAGCTCCTCGGGACAGGGGGTAGTCCACTTT. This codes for CARSSSGQGVVHF.

CDR3: CASSQEAGAGGPSYEQYF. DNA for the CDR3: TGTGCCAGCAGCCAAGAGGCGGGAGCGGGGGGGCCCTCCTACGAGCAGTACTTC. The rearrangement links TRBV4-2 to TRBJ2-7; TRBD2 matches 10 bases. With 0 bases clipped from V and 0 bases from J, the junction kept 8 bases outside the gene matches. From germline, CDR1 is LGHNA and CDR2 YNFKEQ. CDR3 length equals 18 residues.

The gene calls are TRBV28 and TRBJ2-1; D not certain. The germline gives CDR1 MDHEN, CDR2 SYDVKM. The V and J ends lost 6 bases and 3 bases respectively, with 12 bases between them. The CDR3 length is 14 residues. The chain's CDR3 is CASRDLRYYNEQFF. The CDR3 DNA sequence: TGTGCCAGCAGGGACCTTCGGTACTACAATGAGCAGTTCTTC.

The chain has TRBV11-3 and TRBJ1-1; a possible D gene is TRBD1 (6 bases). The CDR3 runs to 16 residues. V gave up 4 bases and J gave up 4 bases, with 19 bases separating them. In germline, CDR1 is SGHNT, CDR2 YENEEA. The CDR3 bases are TGTGCCAGCAGCTCAACAGATCAGGGGTTGAGCACTGAAGCTTTCTTT. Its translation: CASSSTDQGLSTEAFF.